The source of this T cell receptor beta chain is a study of cytomegalovirus exposure and HLA in healthy donors. About this clone itself: Antigen unknown.

Study results and caveats: 150 or so TCR beta chains were listed as cytomegalovirus-associated.

Profiled with immunoSEQ multiplex PCR; TCRdb holds only in-frame clones, not every one. The sample includes about 54,000 clones, roughly 87% seen only once; the top ten take 7.5% to 10%. Germline V gives CDR1 MGHRA, CDR2 YSYEKL. The CDR3 has 18 residues. The V gene end was trimmed by 7 bases and the J gene end by 1 base; junction bases not matched to a gene: 15. This sequence originates from a woman aged 18-35 years in good health and CMV-seropositive. The chain carries TRBV4-1 and TRBJ2-3; TRBD2 aligns across 9 bases. Sequencing was done on a sample of PBMCs. The CDR3 protein is CASTPIVRASGGTDTQYF. The CDR3 DNA sequence: TGCGCCAGCACCCCAATTGTTCGAGCTAGCGGGGGCACAGATACGCAGTATTTT.